These T cell receptor beta chains were read from a single sample in a study of cytomegalovirus exposure and HLA in healthy donors. The method was immunoSEQ multiplex PCR; TCRdb's version includes in-frame clones alone and lacks a portion of them. Among fewer than 200,000 clones, roughly 87% were seen once, and the ten largest hold more than 0.2%. The sample consisted of PBMCs. Every receptor here comes from a girl in the first two years of life in good health and CMV-seronegative. CDR3s include the opening cysteine and the closing phenylalanine or tryptophan. D genes are given only for firm matches. Rows give clone size only sometimes, using once, few, many, or a class for an expanded clone.

TRBJ2-3 | NA | TRBV6-5 | NA | CATSGTDTQYF | TGTGCCACCAGCGGCACAGATACGCAGTATTTT
TRBJ1-6 | NA | TRBV11-1 | NA | CASSLGSSYNSPLHF | TGTGCCAGCAGCTTGGGGAGCTCCTATAATTCACCCCTCCACTTT
TRBJ2-1 | once | TRBV7-9 | NA | CASSPRRLAPYNEQFF | TGTGCCAGCAGCCCCCGCCGGCTAGCGCCCTACAATGAGCAGTTCTTC
TRBJ2-3 | few | TRBV19 | NA | CASSIEISGPSSTDTQYF | TGTGCCAGTAGTATAGAGATTAGCGGCCCATCTAGCACAGATACGCAGTATTTT
TRBJ2-7 | few | TRBV30 | TRBD1 | CASGTGGAVEQYF | TGTGCCTCCGGGACAGGGGGCGCGGTCGAGCAGTACTTC
TRBJ2-2 | NA | TRBV27 | TRBD2 | CASSTPSGGSGELFF | TGTGCCAGCAGCACACCCTCGGGAGGGTCCGGGGAGCTGTTTTTT
TRBJ2-2 | once | TRBV19 | NA | CASIRGIYNPNTGELFF | TGTGCCAGTATACGAGGAATATATAACCCGAACACCGGGGAGCTGTTTTTT
TRBJ2-7 | NA | TRBV27 | NA | CASRGWVDPYEQYF | TGTGCCAGCCGGGGGTGGGTGGATCCCTACGAGCAGTACTTC
TRBJ2-5 | NA | TRBV7-2 | NA | CASSLRESGSAGETQYF | TGTGCCAGCAGCTTACGCGAGTCGGGATCGGCTGGAGAGACCCAGTACTTC
TRBJ1-2 | NA | TRBV6-1 | NA | CASSEARGGKGYTF | TGTGCCAGCAGTGAAGCGCGCGGGGGGAAGGGCTACACCTTC
TRBJ2-7 | NA | TRBV30 | TRBD1 | CAWSLTGNEQYF | TGTGCCTGGAGTCTGACAGGGAACGAGCAGTACTTC
TRBJ1-2 | few | TRBV18 | TRBD1 | CASSPNSGGTGLFGYTF | TGTGCCAGCTCACCGAATTCAGGCGGGACAGGGTTATTTGGCTACACCTTC
TRBJ1-6 | NA | TRBV18 | TRBD1 | CASSPPGQGNSPLHF | TGTGCCAGCTCACCACCAGGACAGGGTAATTCACCCCTCCACTTT
TRBJ2-7 | NA | TRBV6-5 | NA | CASSYSGRGPYEQYF | TGTGCCAGCAGTTACTCAGGCAGGGGACCATACGAGCAGTACTTC
TRBJ2-2 | NA | TRBV5-4 | TRBD2 | CASSGGSGGTGELFF | TGTGCCAGCAGCGGTGGGTCCGGGGGGACCGGGGAGCTGTTTTTT
TRBJ2-7 | few | TRBV6-6 | NA | CASSQVGAPRYEQYF | TGTGCCAGCAGCCAAGTGGGGGCTCCACGTTACGAGCAGTACTTC